This TCR beta chain came from a study of T-cell memory formation after mild COVID-19. Findings of the study overall: Pre-infection memory showed some responding clones, and this suggested that cross-reactive memory joined. Researchers could not confirm that second-wave clones peaking on day 37 targeted SARS-CoV-2.

The authors produced TCR alpha and TCR beta cDNA libraries with sample barcodes and UMIs by 5'RACE using constant-segment primers. TCRdb fed the 5' RACE reads into MiXCR, producing one record per CDR3 protein. The table has roughly 600,000 distinct CDR3 sequences, more than 15% seen once. Germline CDR1 and CDR2: MGHRA and YSYEKL. This CDR3 comprises 10 residues. Between the trimmed V and J ends, which lost 5 bases and 7 bases, there was a span of 5 bases. In its sample, this clonotype was seen a few times. The antigen is not known. The receptor was isolated from an adult woman who had mild COVID-19 (a few samples of this study predate the infection). Cell type and time point are not known. This rearrangement joins TRBV4-1 to TRBJ1-1; D unresolved. Sequenced material: PBMCs or a T cell subset sorted from them (not recorded which). The CDR3 loop is CASSRNEAFF. CDR3 sequence (DNA): TGCGCCAGCAGCAGGAATGAAGCTTTCTTT.